The clone carrying this TCR beta chain appeared once. The method was immunoSEQ multiplex PCR; TCRdb's version includes in-frame clones alone and lacks a portion of them. In the table there are some 80,000 clones, about 83% of which are singletons. CDR1 LNHDA and CDR2 SQIVND come from the germline V gene (reference sequence). CDR3 size: 15 residues. The junction had 3 bases not matched to a gene; V was cut back by 4 bases and J by 1 base. The sample belongs to a study of OX40 agonist ivuxolimab in advanced cancers. V usage is TRBV19 and J usage is TRBJ2-1; 8 bases are shared with TRBD1. Sequences were derived from CD4+ or CD8+ T cells sorted from blood, sampled in a trial of the OX40 agonist ivuxolimab. The clonotype was recovered from an adult with an advanced solid tumor such as melanoma, head and neck, liver or kidney cancer. CDR3 sequence reads: CASSKTGVSYNEQFF. CDR3 in DNA: TGTGCCAGTAGTAAGACAGGGGTATCCTACAATGAGCAGTTCTTC.